This T cell receptor beta chain originates from a study of CD8+ T cells in alopecia areata (dated by TCRdb to the late 2010s). Notes on the research overall: The treated patients, all with moderate-to-severe alopecia areata, were enrolled in an open-label pilot trial of oral tofacitinib given at 5 to 10 mg twice daily. In both human patients and the C3H/HeJ mouse model, the study applied high-throughput TCRbeta sequencing to look at T cell clonal expansion in alopecia areata. TCRbeta CDR3 regions were amplified by immunoSEQ multiplex PCR using 35 Vbeta forward and 13 Jbeta reverse primers. Scalp clonality was compared across normal scalp (n=4), patchy alopecia areata scalp (n=8), and alopecia totalis/universalis scalp (n=8). Patients on tofacitinib were biopsied at baseline and after 4 and 24 weeks of treatment, and several of the patients also had a later scalp biopsy. On the human side, TCRbeta sequencing was run on scalp tissue and on sorted CD4+ and CD8+ peripheral blood T cells from healthy controls and from alopecia areata patients with either patchy or totalis/universalis disease. In treated patients, disease severity was measured using the SALT score, which gives the percentage of scalp surface area affected. Tofacitinib was given for 6 to 18 months, followed by 6 months of follow-up off drug to assess delayed response and recurrence. RNA came from the PAXgene miRNA kit for fixed scalp, the miRNeasy kit for PBMCs, and the RNeasy kit for mouse skin. Study-level results and caveats: Unlike mouse skin, which is dominated by gammadelta T cells, normal human skin has resident alphabeta T cells that are also sequenced, and this complicates analysis of the scalp TCR repertoire. Because the treated cohort was small and included a single nonresponder, larger studies are needed to assess links between baseline CD8+ expansion and response. Compared with mice, TCR sequences shared between patients were less clear, possibly partly because of HLA diversity across the patient population. Higher clonality and more expanded CD8+ clones were observed in lesional scalp than in normal scalp, particularly in alopecia totalis/universalis, a finding suggestive of antigenic drive. Tofacitinib significantly lowered scalp clonality and the number of expanded CD8+ clones among the top 100 scalp clones. During tofacitinib treatment, many expanded lesional clones stuck around in both scalp and blood, and this persistence may partly explain why relapse happens after treatment is stopped.

The germline V gene (reference sequence) provides CDR1 GTSNPN and CDR2 SVGIG. The junction shows trimming of 5 bases on V and 3 bases on J, plus 13 bases between the germline ends. The CDR3 covers 14 residues, taking in both the cysteine and the phenylalanine. Just CDR3 DNA is preserved here, 42 bases in frame from base 1. The library was produced with the immunoSEQ multiplex PCR assay. RNA was extracted from all samples and reverse transcribed into cDNA as template for TCR sequencing. First-strand cDNA was synthesized with SuperScript III using a 2:1 mix of oligo-dT and random hexamers. A synthetic immune receptor repertoire was used to measure amplification bias, and any remaining bias was corrected computationally. Processing in the source paper ran as follows. After raw reads were preprocessed to remove errors, the CDR3 was defined following IMGT conventions as running from the conserved cysteine to phenylalanine. To get clonality, Shannon entropy was normalized by log2 of the number of productive unique TCRs and the result was subtracted from 1. Scalp TCRbeta sequences were cross-referenced with sorted blood CD4 and CD8 repertoires so that the CD4 or CD8 identity of scalp clones could be inferred. In TCRdb, the immuneACCESS table is reduced to in-frame sequences with V and J assigned. These tables do not hold every clone; where another copy was compared, an unresolved V gene accounts for under half, and the others remain unexplained. That table furnishes V, J and clone size, whereas the DNA furnished D and trimming. Across this sample there are about 200,000 clones, with 58% seen only once. 5.5% of the sample goes to the ten largest clones.

Note on this clone: Its antigen is not yet known. Base qualities are missing; no much larger clone stands one base away.

Interpreted using the paper, the time point label stands for: about 25 weeks on oral tofacitinib. What this sample's treatment or condition label stands for: oral pan-JAK inhibitor, 5-10 mg twice daily. Lesional scalp punch biopsies and peripheral blood were obtained from alopecia areata patients. After PBMCs were isolated by density centrifugation and stained for CD3, CD4 and CD8, a FACSAria was used to sort CD4+ and CD8+ T cells. This chain is built from TRBV30 and TRBJ1-4, with the D segment identity uncertain. This sequence originates from a human donor with alopecia areata. The material sequenced was CD4+ T cells sorted from blood, taken at week 24, from a patient treated with tofacitinib. Here is the DNA: TGTGCCTGGTCTACAGTTCTTGCTAATGAAAAACTGTTTTTT. Translated, it gives CAWSTVLANEKLFF.